The 19 T cell receptor beta chains below all came from one sample that was sequenced in a study of blood T cell repertoires in COVID-19. The protocol was immunoSEQ multiplex PCR, while the TCRdb copy is restricted to in-frame clones and leaves out a portion. The data contain tens of thousands of clones, around 79% of them singletons. The sequencing input was peripheral blood. These receptors all stem from a human donor in a cohort sampled during active COVID-19.

The chain employs TRBV18 and TRBJ2-5, with TRBD2 identical over 13 bases. The CDR3 runs to 15 residues. Germline V gene data show CDR1 as KGHSH and CDR2 as LQKENI. V was pared by 4 bases and J by 5 bases, with 4 bases of the junction left unmatched. The CDR3 reads CASSQLAGGLETQYF. The CDR3 DNA reads as TGTGCCAGCTCACAACTAGCGGGAGGGCTGGAGACCCAGTACTTC.

This clone showed up just once. The chain joins TRBV24-1 to TRBJ2-7; tentative D call: TRBD2 (6 bases). The CDR3 runs to 14 residues. Germline V lookup: CDR1 KGHDR, CDR2 SFDVKD. Trimming left V 9 bases short and J 6 bases short, with 20 bases between. CDR3 in DNA: TGTGCCACCCCATTCGCAGGGAGGTACGGCGAGCAGTACTTC. This translates into CATPFAGRYGEQYF.

The chain joins TRBV6-2 or TRBV6-3 to TRBJ2-5; 7 positions match TRBD2. The CDR3 is 15 amino acids. Per germline, CDR1 MNHEY and CDR2 SVGEGT. Trimming at V came to 2 bases and at J to 1 base, leaving 4 bases not matched to a gene. The CDR3 loop reads CASSYGGSGQETQYF. The CDR3 DNA follows: TGTGCCAGCAGTTACGGCGGGAGTGGCCAAGAGACCCAGTACTTC.

The chain employs TRBV15 and TRBJ2-2; the D gene is possibly TRBD1 (6 bases). This CDR3 has 14 residues. The germline V gene has CDR1 LNHNV and CDR2 YYDKDF (reference sequence). V was trimmed by 9 bases and J by 4 bases, leaving 15 bases between them. The CDR3 DNA sequence: TGTGCCACGGGGGCGAGACAGGCCACCGGGGAGCTGTTTTTT. Translating it yields CATGARQATGELFF.

This clone turned up a few times. This rearrangement joins TRBV9 to TRBJ2-2; 10 bases agree with TRBD2. CDR3 length: 16 residues. Germline values: CDR1 SGDLS, CDR2 YYNGEE. The ends lost 0 bases at V and 7 bases at J; junction bases unmatched: 6. CDR3 amino acids: CASSVDSSGSGGELFF. The CDR3 bases are TGTGCCAGCAGCGTAGATTCTAGCGGGAGTGGCGGGGAGCTGTTTTTT.

This clone was counted between two and nine times. The rearrangement uses TRBV24-1 and TRBJ2-7, with TRBD2 matching over 8 bases. Germline loops: CDR1 KGHDR, CDR2 SFDVKD. The CDR3 consists of 15 residues. J was trimmed by 10 bases and V by 0 bases; bases with no gene match: 10. CDR3 residues: CATSDLAAGGTRQYF. The CDR3 region has the DNA TGTGCCACCAGTGATTTGGCTGCGGGAGGCACCCGTCAGTACTTC.

The chain links TRBV12-3 or TRBV12-4 to TRBJ1-1; 7 bases match TRBD1. The CDR3 consists of 13 residues. Losses at the gene ends were 7 bases for V and 2 bases for J; bases not matched to a gene: 4. The CDR3, as DNA: TGTGCCAGCATTCGGGACAGCAACACTGAAGCTTTCTTT. This codes for CASIRDSNTEAFF.

The chain combines TRBV2 with TRBJ2-6; D gene uncertain. CDR1 is SNHLY, CDR2 FYNNEI, per germline. This CDR3 has 14 residues. Trimming shortened V by 6 bases and J by 1 base, and 7 bases separated the two germline ends. CDR3 region: CASRGRSGANVLTF. The CDR3, as DNA: TGTGCCAGCAGGGGCCGTTCTGGGGCCAACGTCCTGACTTTC. The whole variable domain, remainder taken from reference TRBV2 and TRBJ2-6, is EPEVTQTPSHQVTQMGQEVILRCVPISNHLYFYWYRQILGQKVEFLVSFYNNEISEKSEIFDDQFSVERPDGSNFTLKIRSTKLEDSAMYFCASRGRSGANVLTFGAGSRLTVL.

V usage is TRBV18 and J usage is TRBJ2-1; 9 bases are a match to TRBD1. Germline CDR1 KGHSH, CDR2 LQKENI. Trimming removed 3 bases from V and 4 bases from J; junction bases left unmatched: 13. CDR3 length: 18 residues. CDR3 in DNA: TGTGCCAGCTCACCGCCCCCCGCAGGGACAGGGAGGTACAATGAGCAGTTCTTC. Its protein is CASSPPPAGTGRYNEQFF.

Turning to this clone: At one end the junction does not follow the germline gene, possibly because of a read error. The V gene is TRBV28, the J gene TRBJ1-6; D gene ambiguous. This CDR3 contains 16 residues. CDR1 and CDR2 (germline): MDHEN, SYDVKM. The CDR3: CASCLGSGVYNSPLHF. For the CDR3, the DNA is TGTGCCAGCTGTTTGGGTTCCGGGGTCTATAATTCACCCCTCCACTTT.

The chain has TRBV2 and TRBJ2-1; 13 bases fit TRBD2. V shed 4 bases and J 15 bases; nucleotides not matched to a gene: 12. From germline, CDR1 is SNHLY and CDR2 FYNNEI. CDR3 length: 15 amino acids. The CDR3, as DNA: TGTGCCAGCAGTGGGACTAGCGGGAGAGAAGAAGATCGGTTCTTC. It translates to CASSGTSGREEDRFF.

V gene TRBV5-4 combines with J gene TRBJ1-1; possibly TRBD1 for D (5 bases). Looked up from germline, CDR1 is SGHNT and CDR2 is YYREEE (reference sequence). V was pared by 0 bases and J by 7 bases, with 13 bases between. The CDR3 runs 14 residues. The CDR3 sequence: CASSLAVTEYEAFF. DNA of the CDR3: TGTGCCAGCAGCTTGGCTGTGACAGAGTATGAAGCTTTCTTT.

The chain joins TRBV10-3 to TRBJ2-7, with 8 bases aligning to TRBD1. Germline V gene lookup returns CDR1 ENHRY and CDR2 SYGVKD. The J segment lost 2 bases and the V segment lost 8 bases, leaving 5 bases of the junction unmatched. CDR3 length: 13 residues. The CDR3 sequence: CAIARTGTYEQYF. CDR3 sequence (DNA): TGTGCCATCGCCCGGACAGGGACCTACGAGCAGTACTTC.

This clone was found once. V gene TRBV28 combines with J gene TRBJ2-1, with 11 bases identical to TRBD1. The length of the CDR3 is 16 residues. The ends lost 4 bases at V and 4 bases at J; junction bases unmatched: 6. Germline CDR1 and CDR2: MDHEN and SYDVKM. The CDR3 region has the DNA TGTGCCAGCAGTTCCGGGACAGGGGGGATTTACAATGAGCAGTTCTTC. This translates into CASSSGTGGIYNEQFF. Drawing the rest from reference TRBV28 and TRBJ2-1, the complete variable domain is DVKVTQSSRYLVKRTGEKVFLECVQDMDHENMFWYRQDPGLGLRLIYFSYDVKMKEKGDIPEGYSVSREKKERFSLILESASTNQTSMYLCASSSGTGGIYNEQFFGPGTRLTVL.

This clone has a single count. V gene TRBV6-5 combines with J gene TRBJ2-7; 10 bases map to TRBD1. The CDR3 extends over 14 amino acids. The ends lost 7 bases at V and 4 bases at J; junction bases unmatched: 7. Germline CDR1 reads MNHEY; CDR2 reads SVGAGI. The CDR3, as DNA: TGTGCCAGCAAACCGGGGACAGGGGTGTACGAGCAGTACTTC. Amino acid sequence: CASKPGTGVYEQYF.

The rearrangement links TRBV6-4 to TRBJ2-5; TRBD1 is a possible D gene (5 bases). The length of the CDR3 is 13 residues. The germline CDR1 and CDR2 sequences are MRHNA and SNTAGT. The CDR3 DNA reads as TGTGCTCTCAAAGGGGCAGACCAAGAGACCCAGTACTTC. This gives the protein CALKGADQETQYF.

The V gene is TRBV14, the J gene TRBJ2-2, with unresolved D. The V end was cut by 0 bases, the J end by 3 bases, with 14 bases between. Germline CDR1 SGHDN, CDR2 FVKESK. This CDR3 spans 17 amino acids. The DNA of the CDR3 is TGTGCCAGCAGCCAAGATCTTGTCCGGCAGGACACCGGGGAGCTGTTTTTT. Amino acids: CASSQDLVRQDTGELFF.

J is TRBJ2-5 and V is TRBV3-1 (or the pseudogene TRBV3-2); D gene ambiguous. The germline gives CDR1 LGHDT, CDR2 YNNKEL (reference sequence). The CDR3 has 15 residues. Trimming shortened V by 1 base and J by 1 base, and 10 bases separated the two germline ends. CDR3 sequence (DNA): TGTGCCAGCAGCCAAGTCGAGGAGCGCCAAGAGACCCAGTACTTC. As protein: CASSQVEERQETQYF.

This clone was counted only a few times. This rearrangement joins TRBV5-5 to TRBJ2-2; 7 bases fit TRBD1. There are 17 residues in the CDR3. The J segment lost 1 base and the V segment lost 4 bases, leaving 10 bases of the junction unmatched. In germline, CDR1 is SGHKS, CDR2 YYEKEE (reference sequence). The CDR3 nucleotides read TGTGCCAGCAGCCATCGAATCCGGGACAGGAACACCGGGGAGCTGTTTTTT. Its translation: CASSHRIRDRNTGELFF.